Listed below are T cell receptor beta chains from one sample, sequenced in a study of spatial heterogeneity in lung cancer. Using its own MiXCR run on the 5' RACE reads, TCRdb lists one record per CDR3 protein. The data hold roughly 4,100 distinct CDR3 sequences, with approximately 16% observed a single time. Sequenced material: PBMCs, taken at surgery. These receptors all stem from a male donor with early-stage non-small cell lung cancer. CDR3s include the opening cysteine and the closing phenylalanine or tryptophan. The order of the fields is D gene, clone size, J gene, V gene, CDR3 DNA, CDR3 protein. D genes are given only for firm matches. Clone size is stated in some rows and not others, as once, few, many or a class when expanded.

NA many TRBJ2-1 TRBV29-1 TGCAGCGTTGACTTAGCAGTGGGTCTTGACAATGAGCAGTTCTTC CSVDLAVGLDNEQFF
NA NA TRBJ1-1 TRBV9 TGTGCCAGCCAGGCCGCGAACACTGAAGCTTTCTTT CASQAANTEAFF
NA many TRBJ2-1 TRBV28 TGTGCCAGCAGCCGCGCCGCGATGCCGGAAGGAGAGTTCTTC CASSRAAMPEGEFF
NA once TRBJ1-1 TRBV6-5 TGTGCCAGCAGTTACTCGAACCTCATGAACACTGAAGCTTTCTTT CASSYSNLMNTEAFF
TRBD1 many TRBJ1-5 TRBV28 TGTGCCAGCAACTACCGGACAGGAGTCATTAGCAATCAGCCCCAGCATTTT CASNYRTGVISNQPQHF
TRBD2 many TRBJ2-3 TRBV10-3 TGTGCCATCAGGGCGGGACTAGCGGGGGGGCCAGATACGCAGTATTTT CAIRAGLAGGPDTQYF
NA NA TRBJ2-2 TRBV28 TGTGCCAGTCACGTCGGGGGCGGGGAGCTGTTTTTT CASHVGGGELFF
NA many TRBJ2-2 TRBV28 TGTGCCAGCAGTTTACTTGGGAAAATGATCACCGGGGAGCTGTTTTTT CASSLLGKMITGELFF
NA medium-sized TRBJ2-1 TRBV14 TGTGCCAGCAGCCTACTTAGATCTAGCTCCTACAATGAGCAGTTCTTC CASSLLRSSSYNEQFF
NA many TRBJ2-4 TRBV2 TGTGCCACCGAGCAGACTAAGCTAGCCAAAAACATTCAGTACTTC CATEQTKLAKNIQYF
TRBD1 many TRBJ1-1 TRBV20-1 TGCAGTGCTAGAAGGACAGGGCGGATAGGGACCACTGAAGCTTTCTTT CSARRTGRIGTTEAFF
NA NA TRBJ2-2 TRBV2 TGTGCCAGCAACCTGGGGCAGGGAGACACCGGGGAGCTGTTTTTT CASNLGQGDTGELFF
NA NA TRBJ2-7 TRBV4-1 TGCGCCAGCAGTCAGGGGAACGAGCAGTACTTC CASSQGNEQYF
NA many TRBJ2-3 TRBV19 TGTGCCAGTAGTATAGATCAACAGGGATATCGGGTAGATACGCAGTATTTT CASSIDQQGYRVDTQYF